Presented here are 32 T cell receptor beta chains from one specimen sequenced in a study of blood T cell repertoires in COVID-19. The repertoire was sequenced with immunoSEQ multiplex PCR; TCRdb's copy has only in-frame clones and lacks some. Here the sample spans approximately 240,000 clones, nearly 90% being singletons. Material: peripheral blood. These receptors were taken from a woman between 40 and 55 years old who had recovered from COVID-19.

The rearrangement joins TRBV27 to TRBJ1-1, with 10 bases identical to TRBD1. Trimming at V came to 6 bases and at J to 0 bases, leaving 7 bases not matched to a gene. Per germline, CDR1 MNHEY and CDR2 SMNVEV (reference sequence). The CDR3 totals 16 residues. CDR3 nucleotide sequence: TGTGCCAGCAGGTCAGACAGGGGGCCCCTGAACACTGAAGCTTTCTTT. It codes for CASRSDRGPLNTEAFF.

This chain uses TRBV19 with TRBJ2-3; 11 bases align to TRBD2. The trim removed 5 bases at V and 0 bases at J, leaving 1 base unmatched. Germline CDR1 is LNHDA and CDR2 is SQIVND (reference sequence). The CDR3 length is 15 residues. CDR3: CASSLAGGSTDTQYF. The CDR3 bases are TGTGCCAGTAGTTTAGCGGGGGGGAGCACAGATACGCAGTATTTT.

The chain joins TRBV7-9 to TRBJ1-5; TRBD1 aligns across 7 bases. V shed 5 bases, J shed 4 bases, and the junction held 8 bases outside the gene matches. The germline V gene encodes CDR1 SEHNR and CDR2 FQNEAQ (reference sequence). The CDR3 has 15 amino acids. The CDR3 is CASSPSGQTNQPQHF. Here the CDR3 DNA reads TGTGCCAGCAGCCCCTCGGGACAGACTAATCAGCCCCAGCATTTT.

The DNA for the CDR3 is TGTGCCAGCAGGTACCTCACCGTTGTGAGGGATTCACCCCTCCACTTT. Translation gives CASRYLTVVRDSPLHF. This chain connects TRBV27 to TRBJ1-6; D is undetermined. CDR3 length: 16 residues. The V and J ends lost 6 bases and 8 bases respectively, with 20 bases between them. In germline, CDR1 is MNHEY, CDR2 SMNVEV (reference sequence).

In its sample, this clone was seen once. The chain combines TRBV19 with TRBJ2-1, with D maybe TRBD2 (6 bases). V gave up 8 bases and J gave up 5 bases, with 19 bases separating them. Germline loops: CDR1 LNHDA, CDR2 SQIVND (reference sequence). The CDR3 is 15 residues long. The CDR3: CASGPGGTRNNEQFF. CDR3 nucleotides: TGTGCCAGTGGCCCCGGAGGGACCCGCAACAATGAGCAGTTCTTC.

The chain joins TRBV19 to TRBJ2-2, with 12 bases matching TRBD2. This CDR3 is built from 17 residues. Germline V gene data show CDR1 as LNHDA and CDR2 as SQIVND (reference sequence). The J segment lost 7 bases and the V segment lost 7 bases, leaving 13 bases of the junction unmatched. This CDR3 reads CASTASSGRAVSGELFF. CDR3 coding DNA: TGTGCCAGTACAGCTTCTAGCGGGAGGGCCGTTAGCGGGGAGCTGTTTTTT. Full variable domain (missing parts from reference TRBV19 and TRBJ2-2): DGGITQSPKYLFRKEGQNVTLSCEQNLNHDAMYWYRQDPGQGLRLIYYSQIVNDFQKGDIAEGYSVSREKKESFPLTVTSAQKNPTAFYLCASTASSGRAVSGELFFGEGSRLTVL.

The chain joins TRBV6-5 to TRBJ1-2; TRBD1 is a possible D gene (6 bases). Germline lookup yields CDR1 MNHEY and CDR2 SVGAGI. Trimming cost V 0 bases and J 5 bases, with 13 bases left between them. The CDR3 is made up of 15 amino acids. In DNA form, the CDR3 reads TGTGCCAGCAGTTACTCTTTGGGGGCAGATTATGGCTACACCTTC. This codes for CASSYSLGADYGYTF.

This chain links TRBV10-3 with TRBJ2-5; 9 nucleotides agree with TRBD1. Unmatched junction bases numbered 5, after V lost 4 bases and J lost 5 bases. Per germline, CDR1 ENHRY and CDR2 SYGVKD. This CDR3 has 14 residues. The CDR3 here is CAISVDRGEETQYF. CDR3 nucleotides: TGTGCCATCAGTGTGGACAGGGGTGAGGAGACCCAGTACTTC.

This chain uses TRBV28 with TRBJ2-7, with 8 positions matching TRBD1. The V gene end was trimmed by 6 bases and the J gene end by 4 bases; junction bases not matched to a gene: 2. This CDR3 has 12 residues. Germline lookup yields CDR1 MDHEN and CDR2 SYDVKM. Here the CDR3 reads CASRGDRYEQYF. CDR3 sequence (DNA): TGTGCCAGCAGGGGGGACAGGTACGAGCAGTACTTC.

This chain links TRBV11-1 with TRBJ2-5; tentative D call: TRBD2 (5 bases). Germline loops: CDR1 SGHAT, CDR2 FQDESV (reference sequence). The CDR3 spans 15 residues. The V end was cut by 1 base, the J end by 4 bases, with 13 bases between. This CDR3 reads CASSLDFRGPETQYF. The CDR3 region has the DNA TGTGCCAGCAGCTTAGACTTCCGGGGTCCAGAGACCCAGTACTTC.

The genes are TRBV7-3 and TRBJ2-2; possible D gene TRBD2, 5 bases. This CDR3 comprises 17 residues. The V and J ends lost 5 bases and 2 bases respectively, with 18 bases between them. The germline gives CDR1 SGHTA, CDR2 FQGTGA. CDR3 protein: CASSVGGGPPNTGELFF. The CDR3 DNA is TGTGCCAGCAGCGTCGGCGGCGGGCCCCCAAACACCGGGGAGCTGTTTTTT.

J is TRBJ1-2 and V is TRBV12-3 or TRBV12-4; tentatively, D is TRBD1 (6 bases). This CDR3 is 13 amino acids long. Trimming left V 7 bases short and J 8 bases short, with 17 bases between. The CDR3 spells CASTFDRSLGYTF. In DNA, the CDR3 is TGTGCCAGCACCTTTGACAGGTCGCTCGGCTACACCTTC.

The genes are TRBV10-3 and TRBJ2-1; 7 bases match TRBD1. The CDR3 is 13 residues long. V shed 3 bases, J shed 7 bases, and the junction held 3 bases outside the gene matches. Per the germline V gene, CDR1 is ENHRY and CDR2 is SYGVKD. The chain's CDR3 is CAISDQTGNEQFF. In DNA form, the CDR3 reads TGTGCCATCAGTGATCAGACAGGGAATGAGCAGTTCTTC.

The chain joins TRBV9 to TRBJ1-2; 9 bases map to TRBD1. The CDR3 runs 17 residues. From germline, CDR1 is SGDLS and CDR2 YYNGEE. The V and J ends lost 3 bases and 6 bases, in that order; junction bases with no gene match: 15. The DNA for the CDR3 is TGTGCCAGCAGCGCCCGACACTCAGGACAGGGGATAAATGGCTACACCTTC. It encodes CASSARHSGQGINGYTF.

The chain combines TRBV7-6 with TRBJ2-6; 10 positions match TRBD1. J was trimmed by 0 bases and V by 5 bases; bases with no gene match: 4. Germline CDR1 and CDR2: SGHVS and FNYEAQ. The CDR3 covers 17 residues. The CDR3 protein is CASSPTGGYSGANVLTF. Here the CDR3 DNA reads TGTGCCAGCAGCCCGACAGGGGGCTACTCTGGGGCCAACGTCCTGACTTTC.

This chain connects TRBV6-5 to TRBJ2-7, with D tentatively TRBD1 (6 bases). The CDR3 loop spans 12 amino acids. Germline assignment: CDR1 MNHEY and CDR2 SVGAGI. The ends were cut back, 6 bases at V and 2 bases at J, with 8 bases in the middle. The CDR3 loop reads CASSTGTYEQYF. The CDR3 bases are TGTGCCAGCAGCACAGGGACCTACGAGCAGTACTTC.

The rearrangement uses TRBV30 and TRBJ1-5; D is unresolved. The V gene's germline CDR1 is GTSNPN and CDR2 SVGIG (reference sequence). The CDR3 is made up of 13 amino acids. Trimming stripped 0 bases from V and 4 bases from J, with 7 bases between. The CDR3 bases are TGTGCCTGGAGTGTAGAGAAGAATCAGCCCCAGCATTTT. Residues: CAWSVEKNQPQHF.

The chain joins TRBV13 to TRBJ1-4; the D is unclear. CDR3 size: 16 residues. The germline V gene encodes CDR1 PRHDT and CDR2 FYEKMQ (reference sequence). Trimming removed 3 bases from V and 6 bases from J, with 17 bases in between. Written as DNA, the CDR3 is TGTGCCAGCAGCTTTTGGCGGGGAGAAGAGGATGAAAAACTGTTTTTT. Protein sequence: CASSFWRGEEDEKLFF.

The genes are TRBV7-6 and TRBJ2-2; 7 bases agree with TRBD1. CDR1 SGHVS and CDR2 FNYEAQ come from the germline V gene. V was clipped by 1 base and J by 5 bases; unmatched bases: 7. The CDR3 loop spans 16 amino acids. CDR3 nucleotide sequence: TGTGCCAGCAGCTTAGAAGGGACAGTAAAAACCGGGGAGCTGTTTTTT. This gives the protein CASSLEGTVKTGELFF.

This clone was seen a single time. The chain links TRBV6-2 or TRBV6-3 to TRBJ2-7; TRBD2 aligns across 9 bases. The V gene's germline CDR1 is MNHEY and CDR2 SVGEGT. V shed 6 bases and J 6 bases; nucleotides not matched to a gene: 15. CDR3 size: 16 residues. The CDR3 region has the DNA TGTGCCAGCAGCCTCTACGCGGCGGGAGGGCCTCGCGAGCAGTACTTC. Translating it yields CASSLYAAGGPREQYF.

The V gene is TRBV28, the J gene TRBJ1-2; 11 bases agree with TRBD1. The CDR3 runs to 13 residues. The V segment lost 3 bases and the J segment 8 bases; nucleotides outside the gene matches: 2. From germline, CDR1 is MDHEN and CDR2 SYDVKM. CDR3 nucleotides: TGTGCCAGCAGTTTGGACAGGGGGCGCGGCTACACCTTC. Its translation: CASSLDRGRGYTF.

This rearrangement joins TRBV6-5 to TRBJ2-2, with D perhaps TRBD1 (5 bases). V gave up 0 bases and J gave up 6 bases, with 8 bases separating them. The CDR3 is 14 residues long. The germline CDR1 and CDR2 sequences are MNHEY and SVGAGI. The CDR3 loop reads CASSYSKGAGELFF. CDR3 coding DNA: TGTGCCAGCAGTTACTCGAAAGGGGCCGGGGAGCTGTTTTTT.

For the CDR3, the DNA is TGTGCCAGTAGTATAGACTCGACTAGGACCGGGGAGCTGTTTTTT. This sequence encodes CASSIDSTRTGELFF. J is TRBJ2-2 and V is TRBV19; a weak D match, TRBD2 (6 bases). In germline, CDR1 is LNHDA, CDR2 SQIVND (reference sequence). The CDR3 is made up of 15 amino acids. The ends were cut back, 0 bases at V and 5 bases at J, with 10 bases in the middle.

This clone was found once. The chain uses TRBV6-6 and TRBJ1-3; TRBD1 aligns across 7 bases. Germline CDR1 MNHNY, CDR2 SVGAGI (reference sequence). Unmatched junction bases numbered 1, after V lost 0 bases and J lost 2 bases. The CDR3 has 15 amino acids. The CDR3 sequence is CASSYSGQAGNTIYF. CDR3 coding DNA: TGTGCCAGCAGTTACTCTGGACAGGCTGGAAACACCATATATTTT.

This rearrangement joins TRBV5-6 to TRBJ2-7; 9 bases line up with TRBD2. Germline CDR1 is SGHDT and CDR2 is YYEEEE. The CDR3 totals 15 residues. After removal of 6 bases from V and 4 bases from J, the junction contained 11 bases not matched to a gene. The CDR3 sequence: CASTTSAGGLYEQYF. The CDR3 DNA sequence: TGTGCCAGCACCACCTCAGCGGGGGGCCTTTACGAGCAGTACTTC.

CDR3 amino acids: CAWRGRGAGANVLTF. CDR3 nucleotides: TGTGCCTGGAGGGGCCGGGGGGCTGGGGCCAACGTCCTGACTTTC. This rearrangement joins TRBV30 to TRBJ2-6; 7 bases agree with TRBD2. The germline gives CDR1 GTSNPN, CDR2 SVGIG (reference sequence). This CDR3 is built from 15 residues. The junction had 4 bases not matched to a gene; V was cut back by 3 bases and J by 2 bases.

The chain recombines TRBV19 with TRBJ2-3; 10 bases map to TRBD1. V shed 10 bases and J 7 bases; nucleotides not matched to a gene: 11. CDR3 length: 14 amino acids. Germline V gives CDR1 LNHDA, CDR2 SQIVND (reference sequence). The CDR3 protein is CATQTGQGTHTQYF. The DNA of the CDR3 is TGTGCCACGCAAACGGGACAGGGGACCCATACGCAGTATTTT.

The chain has TRBV7-2 and TRBJ1-2; tentative D call: TRBD1 (6 bases). V shed 4 bases and J shed 7 bases, with 13 bases lying between them. The CDR3 covers 13 residues. The germline V gene encodes CDR1 SGHTA and CDR2 FQGNSA. CDR3 amino acids: CASSSTGVGGYTF. The CDR3 DNA follows: TGTGCCAGCAGCTCGACAGGTGTGGGTGGCTACACCTTC.

The chain couples TRBV1 to TRBJ1-2. TRBV1 is recorded as a pseudogene. The CDR3 has 11 residues. The CDR3 is CTSSQSDGYTF. CDR3 sequence (DNA): TGCACCAGCAGCCAATCGGATGGCTACACCTTC.

The chain has TRBV7-9 and TRBJ1-4; 7 bases line up with TRBD1. The CDR3 extends over 14 amino acids. Trimming removed 6 bases from V and 8 bases from J; junction bases left unmatched: 9. Germline-derived CDR1 and CDR2 are SEHNR and FQNEAQ (reference sequence). CDR3 nucleotide sequence: TGTGCCAGCAGTTTAAGACAGGGACGCGAAAAACTGTTTTTT. It yields the protein CASSLRQGREKLFF.

J is TRBJ2-7 and V is TRBV4-2, with 10 bases that match TRBD2. The germline CDR1 and CDR2 sequences are LGHNA and YNFKEQ. This CDR3 has 15 residues. V lost 2 bases to trimming and J lost 2 bases; unmatched junction nucleotides: 3. Here the CDR3 DNA reads TGTGCCAGCAGCCAATCTAGCGGGAGTACCTACGAGCAGTACTTC. It is translated as CASSQSSGSTYEQYF.

J is TRBJ2-1 and V is TRBV9; 7 bases line up with TRBD2. Germline loops: CDR1 SGDLS, CDR2 YYNGEE. With 3 bases clipped from V and 5 bases from J, the junction kept 14 bases outside the gene matches. CDR3 length: 17 amino acids. The CDR3, as DNA: TGTGCCAGCAGCGCCAGTCCATCTAGCGGAGAGGACAATGAGCAGTTCTTC. It specifies CASSASPSSGEDNEQFF.